Listed below are T cell receptor beta chains from one sample, sequenced in a study of long-term antiretroviral therapy in people with HIV. Assay: immunoSEQ multiplex PCR; the TCRdb copy retains only in-frame clones and omits some. The sample lists 35,000 to 45,000 clones, approximately 80% occurring once. The sequences come from unsorted PBMCs, collected 3.4 years after starting antiretroviral therapy. Receptors were obtained from a man aged 25 to 45 with HIV. The CDR3 runs from the conserved cysteine through the conserved F or W. Fields, in order: D gene, clone size, V gene, J gene, CDR3 protein, CDR3 DNA. The D gene is left open where the match is weak. The size of a clone is reported for some rows only, either as once, few or many, or as a class for expanded clones.

d_gene: TRBD1; abundance: NA; v_gene: TRBV19; j_gene: TRBJ2-2; CDR3aa: CASRQDRSNTGELFF; CDR3nt: TGTGCCAGTAGACAGGACAGGAGCAACACCGGGGAGCTGTTTTTT
d_gene: NA; abundance: NA; v_gene: TRBV12-5; j_gene: TRBJ2-1; CDR3aa: CASGNFNEQFF; CDR3nt: TGTGCTAGTGGGAATTTCAATGAGCAGTTCTTC
d_gene: TRBD1; abundance: NA; v_gene: TRBV5-1; j_gene: TRBJ1-2; CDR3aa: CASSLGATGEGYTF; CDR3nt: TGCGCCAGCAGCTTGGGTGCCACAGGGGAGGGCTACACCTTC
d_gene: NA; abundance: NA; v_gene: TRBV7-2; j_gene: TRBJ2-4; CDR3aa: CASRGGGRLNIQYF; CDR3nt: TGTGCCAGCAGGGGTGGGGGGAGACTAAACATTCAGTACTTC
d_gene: TRBD2; abundance: NA; v_gene: TRBV5-4; j_gene: TRBJ2-2; CDR3aa: CASSSGLAGEAAGELFF; CDR3nt: TGTGCCAGCAGCTCAGGACTAGCGGGAGAAGCAGCCGGGGAGCTGTTTTTT
d_gene: NA; abundance: few; v_gene: TRBV19; j_gene: TRBJ2-2; CDR3aa: CASSTPGTTRTGELFF; CDR3nt: TGTGCCAGTAGTACCCCGGGAACTACAAGAACCGGGGAGCTGTTTTTT
d_gene: NA; abundance: NA; v_gene: TRBV30; j_gene: TRBJ1-2; CDR3aa: CARSGQSYYGYTF; CDR3nt: TGTGCCCGGAGTGGGCAGTCGTACTATGGCTACACCTTC
d_gene: TRBD1; abundance: once; v_gene: TRBV9; j_gene: TRBJ2-3; CDR3aa: CASSVGDRVTDTQYF; CDR3nt: TGTGCCAGCAGCGTGGGGGACAGGGTGACAGATACGCAGTATTTT
d_gene: NA; abundance: NA; v_gene: TRBV11-3; j_gene: TRBJ2-2; CDR3aa: CASSLRQPSGELFF; CDR3nt: TGTGCCAGCAGCCTAAGACAGCCCTCCGGGGAGCTGTTTTTT
d_gene: TRBD1; abundance: NA; v_gene: TRBV28; j_gene: TRBJ1-5; CDR3aa: CASRAQTGGKPQHF; CDR3nt: TGTGCCAGCCGCGCTCAGACAGGGGGCAAGCCCCAGCATTTT
d_gene: NA; abundance: NA; v_gene: TRBV7-9; j_gene: TRBJ2-3; CDR3aa: CASSGSGDTQYF; CDR3nt: TGTGCCAGCAGCGGATCGGGCGATACGCAGTATTTT
d_gene: NA; abundance: NA; v_gene: TRBV28; j_gene: TRBJ2-2; CDR3aa: CASSLLDVPGELFF; CDR3nt: TGTGCCAGCAGTTTATTGGACGTACCCGGGGAGCTGTTTTTT
d_gene: NA; abundance: few; v_gene: TRBV29-1; j_gene: TRBJ1-2; CDR3aa: CSVEAPGTQKYYGYTF; CDR3nt: TGCAGCGTTGAAGCACCCGGGACACAGAAATACTATGGCTACACCTTC
d_gene: NA; abundance: NA; v_gene: TRBV28; j_gene: TRBJ2-1; CDR3aa: CASSLYHQVHSYNEQFF; CDR3nt: TGTGCCAGCAGTTTGTATCATCAGGTTCACTCCTACAATGAGCAGTTCTTC
d_gene: NA; abundance: NA; v_gene: TRBV28; j_gene: TRBJ1-1; CDR3aa: CASSYLHRGNTEAFF; CDR3nt: TGTGCCAGCAGTTACCTACATAGGGGTAACACTGAAGCTTTCTTT
d_gene: NA; abundance: NA; v_gene: TRBV27; j_gene: TRBJ2-7; CDR3aa: CASSPGVSFNEQYF; CDR3nt: TGTGCCAGCAGCCCAGGGGTGAGTTTCAACGAGCAGTACTTC
d_gene: NA; abundance: NA; v_gene: TRBV5-1; j_gene: TRBJ2-7; CDR3aa: CASSSRGEQYF; CDR3nt: TGCGCCAGCAGCTCTCGAGGCGAGCAGTACTTC
d_gene: NA; abundance: NA; v_gene: TRBV5-1; j_gene: TRBJ1-1; CDR3aa: CASSLQGDTEAFF; CDR3nt: TGCGCCAGCAGCCTACAGGGAGACACTGAAGCTTTCTTT
d_gene: TRBD2; abundance: NA; v_gene: TRBV19; j_gene: TRBJ2-2; CDR3aa: CASSMDSGRALGELFF; CDR3nt: TGTGCCAGTAGTATGGACAGCGGGAGGGCCCTCGGGGAGCTGTTTTTT
d_gene: TRBD1; abundance: NA; v_gene: TRBV11-2; j_gene: TRBJ1-4; CDR3aa: CASSLAVGTENEKLFF; CDR3nt: TGTGCCAGCAGCTTAGCTGTCGGGACAGAAAATGAAAAACTGTTTTTT
d_gene: NA; abundance: NA; v_gene: TRBV2; j_gene: TRBJ2-1; CDR3aa: CASSDLEGMNNEQFF; CDR3nt: TGTGCCAGCAGTGACCTAGAAGGAATGAACAATGAGCAGTTCTTC
d_gene: NA; abundance: NA; v_gene: TRBV5-6; j_gene: TRBJ2-2; CDR3aa: CASSLVRAGELFF; CDR3nt: TGTGCCAGCAGCCTGGTTAGGGCCGGGGAGCTGTTTTTT
d_gene: TRBD2; abundance: NA; v_gene: TRBV5-4; j_gene: TRBJ2-1; CDR3aa: CASSLGLAGPGGYNEQFF; CDR3nt: TGTGCCAGCAGCTTGGGACTAGCGGGTCCGGGTGGCTACAATGAGCAGTTCTTC
d_gene: TRBD2; abundance: NA; v_gene: TRBV18; j_gene: TRBJ2-3; CDR3aa: CASSPTAGGRTDTQYF; CDR3nt: TGTGCCAGCTCACCAACAGCGGGAGGCCGCACAGATACGCAGTATTTT
d_gene: NA; abundance: NA; v_gene: TRBV2; j_gene: TRBJ1-1; CDR3aa: CASSEDGLRPNTEAFF; CDR3nt: TGTGCCAGCAGTGAGGACGGCTTAAGACCGAACACTGAAGCTTTCTTT
d_gene: NA; abundance: NA; v_gene: TRBV5-1; j_gene: TRBJ2-7; CDR3aa: CASSLVGVEQYF; CDR3nt: TGCGCCAGCAGCTTGGTGGGGGTCGAGCAGTACTTC
d_gene: NA; abundance: NA; v_gene: TRBV9; j_gene: TRBJ1-2; CDR3aa: CASSAMGPRSHGYTF; CDR3nt: TGTGCCAGCAGCGCCATGGGACCCCGAAGCCATGGCTACACCTTC
d_gene: NA; abundance: NA; v_gene: TRBV20-1; j_gene: TRBJ1-1; CDR3aa: CSAGRGTEAFF; CDR3nt: TGCAGTGCTGGGAGAGGCACTGAAGCTTTCTTT
d_gene: TRBD2; abundance: NA; v_gene: TRBV5-5; j_gene: TRBJ2-7; CDR3aa: CASSWLAGVGEQYF; CDR3nt: TGTGCCAGCAGCTGGCTAGCGGGAGTTGGCGAGCAGTACTTC
d_gene: TRBD1; abundance: NA; v_gene: TRBV2; j_gene: TRBJ1-3; CDR3aa: CASDQEGAASGNTIYF; CDR3nt: TGTGCCAGCGACCAAGAGGGGGCGGCCTCTGGAAACACCATATATTTT
d_gene: NA; abundance: NA; v_gene: TRBV2; j_gene: TRBJ2-7; CDR3aa: CASVHRGGYEQYF; CDR3nt: TGTGCCAGCGTACACAGAGGGGGCTACGAGCAGTACTTC
d_gene: NA; abundance: NA; v_gene: TRBV7-7; j_gene: TRBJ2-5; CDR3aa: CASSLGREFQETQYF; CDR3nt: TGTGCCAGCAGCCTGGGACGAGAATTTCAAGAGACCCAGTACTTC
d_gene: NA; abundance: NA; v_gene: TRBV29-1; j_gene: TRBJ1-1; CDR3aa: CSGFGKHTEAFF; CDR3nt: TGCAGTGGGTTCGGGAAACACACTGAAGCTTTCTTT
d_gene: TRBD2; abundance: NA; v_gene: TRBV4-3; j_gene: TRBJ2-1; CDR3aa: CASSLSGSSYNEQFF; CDR3nt: TGCGCCAGCAGCTTAAGCGGGAGCTCCTACAATGAGCAGTTCTTC
d_gene: TRBD2; abundance: NA; v_gene: TRBV5-5; j_gene: TRBJ2-2; CDR3aa: CASSLGAGVGTGELFF; CDR3nt: TGTGCCAGCAGCTTGGGAGCGGGAGTGGGGACCGGGGAGCTGTTTTTT
d_gene: TRBD2; abundance: NA; v_gene: TRBV5-4; j_gene: TRBJ2-5; CDR3aa: CASSKREGETQYF; CDR3nt: TGTGCCAGCAGCAAGCGGGAGGGGGAGACCCAGTACTTC
d_gene: NA; abundance: NA; v_gene: TRBV7-8; j_gene: TRBJ1-3; CDR3aa: CASSLGQVSSGNTIYF; CDR3nt: TGTGCCAGCAGCTTAGGGCAGGTTAGCTCTGGAAACACCATATATTTT
d_gene: TRBD2; abundance: NA; v_gene: TRBV7-9; j_gene: TRBJ2-7; CDR3aa: CASSLSGSAYEQYF; CDR3nt: TGTGCCAGCAGCCTTAGCGGGAGCGCCTACGAGCAGTACTTC
d_gene: NA; abundance: NA; v_gene: TRBV4-3; j_gene: TRBJ2-2; CDR3aa: CASSPWSKSGELFF; CDR3nt: TGCGCCAGCAGCCCCTGGAGTAAAAGTGGGGAGCTGTTTTTT
d_gene: NA; abundance: once; v_gene: TRBV27; j_gene: TRBJ2-6; CDR3aa: CASSPGGGTAGANVLTF; CDR3nt: TGTGCCAGCAGCCCCGGGGGGGGGACAGCTGGGGCCAACGTCCTGACTTTC
d_gene: NA; abundance: NA; v_gene: TRBV5-1; j_gene: TRBJ2-1; CDR3aa: CASSLGITRSSYNEQFF; CDR3nt: TGCGCCAGCAGCTTGGGAATAACTCGGAGCTCCTACAATGAGCAGTTCTTC
d_gene: NA; abundance: NA; v_gene: TRBV6-5; j_gene: TRBJ2-1; CDR3aa: CASSYHPSSYNEQFF; CDR3nt: TGTGCCAGCAGTTACCACCCGAGCTCCTACAATGAGCAGTTCTTC
d_gene: TRBD1; abundance: NA; v_gene: TRBV4-3; j_gene: TRBJ2-1; CDR3aa: CASSQGTGRGNEQFF; CDR3nt: TGCGCCAGCAGCCAAGGGACAGGGCGTGGGAATGAGCAGTTCTTC
d_gene: NA; abundance: NA; v_gene: TRBV5-4; j_gene: TRBJ2-5; CDR3aa: CASSLFLLGGGQETQYF; CDR3nt: TGTGCCAGCAGCCTCTTTTTATTGGGAGGTGGTCAAGAGACCCAGTACTTC
d_gene: NA; abundance: few; v_gene: TRBV28; j_gene: TRBJ1-2; CDR3aa: CASSLLENGYTF; CDR3nt: TGTGCCAGCAGTTTACTGGAGAATGGCTACACCTTC
d_gene: TRBD2; abundance: NA; v_gene: TRBV7-2; j_gene: TRBJ2-5; CDR3aa: CASSSGLARETQYF; CDR3nt: TGTGCCAGCAGCTCGGGACTAGCTCGGGAGACCCAGTACTTC
d_gene: NA; abundance: NA; v_gene: TRBV6-4; j_gene: TRBJ2-3; CDR3aa: CASSGDSTDTQYF; CDR3nt: TGTGCCAGCAGTGGGGACAGCACAGATACGCAGTATTTT
d_gene: NA; abundance: NA; v_gene: TRBV28; j_gene: TRBJ1-5; CDR3aa: CASSHQGSNQHF; CDR3nt: TGTGCCAGCAGCCATCAAGGGTCTAATCAGCATTTT
d_gene: NA; abundance: NA; v_gene: TRBV7-8; j_gene: TRBJ1-1; CDR3aa: CASSWRQTEAFF; CDR3nt: TGTGCCAGCAGCTGGCGACAGACCGAAGCTTTCTTT
d_gene: NA; abundance: NA; v_gene: TRBV4-1; j_gene: TRBJ1-2; CDR3aa: CASSQDTFVRLGYTF; CDR3nt: TGCGCCAGCAGCCAAGATACGTTCGTGAGGCTTGGCTACACCTTC
d_gene: NA; abundance: NA; v_gene: TRBV4-3; j_gene: TRBJ1-1; CDR3aa: CASSQGRNTEAFF; CDR3nt: TGCGCCAGCAGCCAAGGCAGGAACACTGAAGCTTTCTTT
d_gene: NA; abundance: NA; v_gene: TRBV6-5; j_gene: TRBJ2-5; CDR3aa: CASSSQGGYQETQYF; CDR3nt: TGTGCCAGCAGCTCCCAGGGCGGGTACCAAGAGACCCAGTACTTC
d_gene: TRBD2; abundance: NA; v_gene: TRBV28; j_gene: TRBJ2-7; CDR3aa: CASSSLLSASGEQYF; CDR3nt: TGTGCCAGCAGTTCCCTCCTGTCGGCTAGCGGCGAGCAGTACTTC
d_gene: NA; abundance: few; v_gene: TRBV5-1; j_gene: TRBJ1-4; CDR3aa: CASSGLGRTNEKLFF; CDR3nt: TGCGCCAGCAGCGGCCTCGGGCGAACTAATGAAAAACTGTTTTTT
d_gene: NA; abundance: NA; v_gene: TRBV11-2; j_gene: TRBJ1-4; CDR3aa: CASSLGVSGGREKLFF; CDR3nt: TGTGCCAGCAGCTTAGGTGTTTCGGGCGGACGCGAAAAACTGTTTTTT
d_gene: NA; abundance: NA; v_gene: TRBV19; j_gene: TRBJ1-1; CDR3aa: CASTPGFGTEAFF; CDR3nt: TGTGCCAGTACCCCGGGATTCGGGACTGAAGCTTTCTTT
d_gene: TRBD2; abundance: NA; v_gene: TRBV11-2; j_gene: TRBJ2-7; CDR3aa: CASSIIASGSKEQYF; CDR3nt: TGTGCCAGCAGCATAATTGCTAGCGGGAGTAAAGAGCAGTACTTC